This is a list of T cell receptor beta chains from one sample in a study of stem cell transplantation in POMP-related autoinflammatory disease. The assay was immunoSEQ multiplex PCR, and TCRdb's table has in-frame clones only and misses some. The sample has some 68,000 clones, approximately 91% seen once; the top ten hold around 0.72%. Specimen: CD4+ T cells from PBMCs, collected after stem cell transplantation. The receptors were gathered from a human patient with POMP-related autoinflammation and immune dysregulation (PRAID). Some T cells may arise from the graft donor. Each CDR3 is given with its conserved first and last residue. The D gene is left open where the match is weak.

j_call v_call d_call cdr3_aa cdr3_nt
TRBJ1-2 TRBV19 NA CASSLLGGRSYGYTF TGTGCCAGTAGCCTACTTGGGGGCAGGAGCTATGGCTACACCTTC
TRBJ1-2 TRBV6-5 TRBD1 CASSRQGGEYGYTF TGTGCCAGCAGTCGACAGGGAGGAGAATATGGCTACACCTTC
TRBJ2-5 TRBV5-1 NA CASSREREETQYF TGCGCCAGCAGCCGTGAGAGGGAAGAGACCCAGTACTTC
TRBJ2-2 TRBV15 TRBD1 CATSTMTGTGVGTGELFF TGTGCCACCAGCACAATGACCGGGACAGGGGTGGGCACCGGGGAGCTGTTTTTT
TRBJ2-3 TRBV5-1 NA CASSLEDTQYF TGCGCCAGCAGCTTGGAAGATACGCAGTATTTT
TRBJ2-1 TRBV5-1 NA CASSLAGVGNEQFF TGCGCCAGCAGCTTGGCGGGAGTGGGAAATGAGCAGTTCTTC
TRBJ2-2 TRBV14 TRBD2 CASSPRTSGGAKAGELFF TGTGCCAGCAGCCCGAGGACTAGCGGGGGGGCAAAGGCCGGGGAGCTGTTTTTT
TRBJ1-1 TRBV11-2 NA CASSVGTLGNTEAFF TGTGCCAGCAGCGTAGGGACACTTGGAAACACTGAAGCTTTCTTT
TRBJ2-2 TRBV4-2 NA CASSQDPGAVSGELFF TGTGCCAGCAGCCAAGATCCGGGGGCGGTCTCCGGGGAGCTGTTTTTT
TRBJ2-1 TRBV6-6 NA CASSYSGGSRNEQFF TGTGCCAGCAGTTACTCGGGGGGAAGCAGGAATGAGCAGTTCTTC
TRBJ2-1 TRBV29-1 TRBD1 CSADGDRDKNEQFF TGCAGCGCAGACGGGGACAGGGATAAAAATGAGCAGTTCTTC
TRBJ2-5 TRBV29-1 TRBD1 CSVLPPGQGMGKTQYF TGCAGCGTCCTGCCCCCGGGACAGGGGATGGGAAAGACCCAGTACTTC
TRBJ2-1 TRBV7-8 TRBD2 CASSRLAGYNEQFF TGTGCCAGCAGCAGACTAGCGGGGTACAATGAGCAGTTCTTC
TRBJ2-6 TRBV7-9 TRBD2 CASSHGRETGANVLTF TGTGCCAGCAGCCATGGGCGGGAGACTGGGGCCAACGTCCTGACTTTC
TRBJ2-2 TRBV9 NA CASSVAGINTGELFF TGTGCCAGCAGCGTAGCCGGCATCAACACCGGGGAGCTGTTTTTT
TRBJ2-3 TRBV5-1 NA CASSFMTQTESQYF TGCGCCAGCAGCTTTATGACCCAGACGGAGTCGCAGTATTTT
TRBJ1-2 TRBV5-4 TRBD1 CASSPRTGIANYGYTF TGTGCCAGCAGCCCCCGGACAGGAATAGCTAACTATGGCTACACCTTC
TRBJ1-2 TRBV19 NA CASSIGINYGYTF TGTGCCAGTAGTATAGGAATAAATTATGGCTACACCTTC